One and the same sample provided the 17 T cell receptor beta chains below, sequenced in a study of shared clonotypes between healthy human individuals. Clones were read by immunoSEQ multiplex PCR, and TCRdb kept only the in-frame ones, dropping some. The profile shows over 2,000,000 clones, around 95% of them singletons. CD8 cells regarded as naive lacked CD45RO, were positively chosen for CCR7, and omitted terminally differentiated effector memory CD45RA+ cells. Sequenced input: naive CD8+ T cells from PBMCs. These receptors all stem from a man younger than 35 in good health. Some clones in this sample may be carry-over from other donors' samples.

This chain links TRBV30 with TRBJ2-3; no reliable D call. Germline CDR1 reads GTSNPN; CDR2 reads SVGIG (reference sequence). With 2 bases removed from V and 3 bases from J, the gap between germline ends came to 12 bases. The CDR3 is 14 amino acids. In DNA, the CDR3 is TGTGCCTGGAGTTTAGCCTTATCAACAGATACGCAGTATTTT. This translates into CAWSLALSTDTQYF.

V usage is TRBV27 and J usage is TRBJ2-7; D might be TRBD1 or TRBD2, each matching 5 bases. Trimming took 3 bases from V and 6 from J, leaving 18 bases between them. CDR1 and CDR2 from the germline V gene are MNHEY and SMNVEV (reference sequence). This CDR3 has 15 residues. CDR3 protein: CASSFGSGARTEQYF. In DNA form, the CDR3 reads TGTGCCAGCAGTTTTGGATCCGGGGCTAGGACCGAGCAGTACTTC.

This clone was recorded once. This rearrangement joins TRBV4-1 to TRBJ2-7; D gene unclear. The CDR3 totals 14 residues. Germline-derived CDR1 and CDR2 are MGHRA and YSYEKL. The V gene lost 8 bases and the J gene lost 0 bases, with 14 bases spanning the gap. The CDR3 is CASRATASSYEQYF. The CDR3 bases are TGCGCCAGCCGGGCGACGGCGAGCTCCTACGAGCAGTACTTC.

The J gene is TRBJ2-1, the V gene TRBV10-2; D is unresolved. Trimming removed 0 bases from V and 8 bases from J, with 2 bases in between. Germline assignment: CDR1 WSHSY and CDR2 SAAADI. This CDR3 is built from 11 residues. CDR3 loop: CASSESHEQFF. For the CDR3, the DNA is TGCGCCAGCAGTGAGTCCCATGAGCAGTTCTTC.

The gene calls are TRBV6-5 and TRBJ2-7; 8 bases align to TRBD2. Germline V gene data show CDR1 as MNHEY and CDR2 as SVGAGI. With 0 bases clipped from V and 3 bases from J, the junction kept 4 bases outside the gene matches. The CDR3 covers 15 residues. The CDR3 spells CASSYSTLADYEQYF. For the CDR3, the DNA is TGTGCCAGCAGTTACTCGACACTAGCGGACTACGAGCAGTACTTC.

The chain has TRBV7-2 and TRBJ2-7; D gene unclear. The V end was cut by 8 bases, the J end by 4 bases, with 15 bases between. Germline CDR1 is SGHTA and CDR2 is FQGNSA. The CDR3 has 13 amino acids. CDR3 residues: CASHPSVGYEQYF. DNA of the CDR3: TGTGCCAGCCATCCGTCGGTGGGGTACGAGCAGTACTTC.

J is TRBJ2-4 and V is TRBV19; 11 bases align to TRBD1. The CDR3 extends over 14 amino acids. Trimming took 6 bases from V and 5 from J; bases not matched to a gene: 3. Germline V gene lookup returns CDR1 LNHDA and CDR2 SQIVND (reference sequence). The CDR3 DNA reads as TGTGCCAGTAGCGGGACAGGGGGAGAAAACATTCAGTACTTC. This translates into CASSGTGGENIQYF.

The sample holds one count of this clone. The CDR3 protein is CASSDREGEQFF. CDR3 coding DNA: TGTGCCAGCAGTGACAGGGAGGGTGAGCAGTTCTTC. The chain links TRBV2 to TRBJ2-1, with 7 positions matching TRBD2. The ends lost 3 bases at V and 9 bases at J; junction bases unmatched: 2. Germline V gene data show CDR1 as SNHLY and CDR2 as FYNNEI. CDR3 length: 12 amino acids.

V and J are TRBV6-5 and TRBJ2-7; D is perhaps TRBD1 (6 bases). This CDR3 is built from 13 residues. Germline lookup yields CDR1 MNHEY and CDR2 SVGAGI. Trimming removed 10 bases at V and 5 bases at J, with 18 bases between. The CDR3 sequence is CATQERGYHEQYF. The CDR3 nucleotides are TGTGCCACGCAAGAGAGGGGGTACCACGAGCAGTACTTC.

V gene TRBV6-5 combines with J gene TRBJ1-3; 7 nucleotides line up with TRBD1. Trimming took 5 bases from V and 4 from J; bases not matched to a gene: 2. The CDR3 is made up of 13 amino acids. Germline V lookup: CDR1 MNHEY, CDR2 SVGAGI. The CDR3 bases are TGTGCCAGCAGTCCGGACAGGGGAAACACCATATATTTT. This gives the protein CASSPDRGNTIYF.

This rearrangement joins TRBV11-2 to TRBJ2-1, with D hard to call. Germline lookup yields CDR1 SGHAT and CDR2 FQNNGV. The CDR3 covers 11 residues. The V and J ends lost 6 bases and 8 bases respectively, with 8 bases between them. The CDR3: CASRTRDEQFF. The CDR3 nucleotides are TGTGCCAGCAGAACCCGTGATGAGCAGTTCTTC.

The chain combines TRBV28 with TRBJ2-2; D not certain. This CDR3 is built from 18 residues. V lost 10 bases, J lost 1 base, and 25 bases lay in between. Germline V gene data show CDR1 as MDHEN and CDR2 as SYDVKM. CDR3 in DNA: TGTGCCACTTCCTCACCCGTTACTCGGACGGAGAACACCGGGGAGCTGTTTTTT. This translates into CATSSPVTRTENTGELFF.

Comments on this clone: Other DNA sequences of this sample code for an identical CDR3. This rearrangement joins TRBV7-9 to TRBJ2-3; D not certain. Germline V CDR1 and CDR2: SEHNR, FQNEAQ (reference sequence). This CDR3 is built from 12 residues. V was trimmed by 5 bases and J by 2 bases, leaving 5 bases between them. This chain's CDR3 is CASSPHTDTQYF. The CDR3 DNA sequence: TGTGCCAGCAGCCCGCACACAGATACGCAGTATTTT.

V is TRBV28 and J is TRBJ2-1, with a tentative D call TRBD2 (5 bases). Germline V CDR1 and CDR2: MDHEN, SYDVKM. V dropped 7 bases and J dropped 6 bases, with 19 bases sitting between them. This CDR3 contains 15 residues. The CDR3: CASTHPDSFINEQFF. In nucleotides, the CDR3 is TGTGCCAGCACTCATCCGGACTCGTTCATCAATGAGCAGTTCTTC.

The V call is TRBV19, the J call TRBJ1-4; a weak D match, TRBD1 (5 bases). Germline V gene sequence: CDR1 LNHDA, CDR2 SQIVND (reference sequence). The CDR3 length is 15 residues. The V end lost 2 bases, the J end lost 8 bases, and 15 bases lay between the germline ends. Here the CDR3 reads CASSIRGTSSEKLFF. For the CDR3, the DNA is TGTGCCAGTAGTATAAGAGGGACCAGTTCCGAAAAACTGTTTTTT.

The chain has TRBV27 and TRBJ1-1; D perhaps matches TRBD1 (5 bases). Per germline, CDR1 MNHEY and CDR2 SMNVEV (reference sequence). V shed 1 base and J shed 0 bases, with 9 bases lying between them. The CDR3 spans 15 residues. The CDR3 sequence is CASSLYTGMNTEAFF. The CDR3 region has the DNA TGTGCCAGCAGTTTATATACAGGAATGAACACTGAAGCTTTCTTT.

V usage is TRBV11-2 and J usage is TRBJ1-2; D is undetermined. Germline V CDR1 and CDR2: SGHAT, FQNNGV. The CDR3 length is 14 residues. Trimming removed 1 base from V and 3 bases from J, with 9 bases in between. The CDR3 sequence is CASSLGSADYGYTF. DNA of the CDR3: TGTGCCAGCAGCTTAGGGTCGGCCGACTATGGCTACACCTTC.